These 4 T cell receptor beta chains were sequenced from one sample in a study of blood T cells in healthy people across ages. A J-beta primer mix and a sample-barcoded 5' primer were used in a second PCR of about 6 to 12 cycles. TCRdb re-derived calls from the 5' RACE reads in MiXCR, one entry per CDR3 protein. The sample lists 350,000 to 450,000 distinct CDR3 sequences, 52% occurring once. The source material was blood. The receptor source for this set is a man in his 60s in good health.

This clonotype was seen more than once but under ten times. The chain has TRBV13 and TRBJ2-5; 7 nucleotides agree with TRBD2. J was trimmed by 4 bases and V by 5 bases; bases with no gene match: 4. Germline V CDR1 and CDR2: PRHDT, FYEKMQ (reference sequence). The CDR3 runs 13 residues. CDR3 in DNA: TGTGCCAGCAGCCCCGGGGGGTCAGAGACCCAGTACTTC. Its translation is CASSPGGSETQYF.

This clonotype was seen a few times. V is TRBV20-1 and J is TRBJ2-3; D is unclear. The V and J ends lost 3 bases and 5 bases respectively, with 6 bases between them. Looked up from germline, CDR1 is DFQATT and CDR2 is SNEGSKA (reference sequence). The CDR3 covers 11 residues. The CDR3 sequence is CSASVGDTQYF. The CDR3 DNA sequence: TGCAGTGCTAGTGTGGGAGATACGCAGTATTTT.

The chain combines TRBV11-1 with TRBJ2-5; 8 bases agree with TRBD1. Trimming removed 1 base from V and 1 base from J; junction bases left unmatched: 5. The CDR3 has 16 amino acids. The germline gives CDR1 SGHAT, CDR2 FQDESV (reference sequence). The CDR3 here is CASSLGPGQAQETQYF. CDR3 DNA sequence: TGTGCCAGCAGCTTAGGACCGGGACAGGCCCAAGAGACCCAGTACTTC.

This clonotype showed up just a few times. The chain couples TRBV6-2 or TRBV6-3 to TRBJ2-3; 8 nucleotides match TRBD2. The ends lost 6 bases at V and 0 bases at J; junction bases unmatched: 5. Germline V CDR1 and CDR2: MNHEY, SVGEGT. This CDR3 is built from 15 residues. CDR3 bases: TGTGCCAGCAGCAAACTAGCGGTTAGCACAGATACGCAGTATTTT. This codes for CASSKLAVSTDTQYF.